Below are 13 T cell receptor beta chains sequenced from a single sample in a study of CD8 T cells in ankylosing spondylitis. TCRdb re-analysed the 5' RACE reads in MiXCR, keeping a single row per CDR3 protein. The sample includes some 250,000 distinct CDR3 sequences, approximately 24% of them seen just once. The sequencing input was blood, either unsorted or a sorted T cell fraction (not recorded which). These receptors all stem from a male donor with ankylosing spondylitis or in good health (not recorded which).

This clonotype was recorded once. CDR3 nucleotide sequence: TGTGCCAGCAGTTTATTGGGGACAGGGGTGTCTAGTTCACCCCTCCACTTT. This gives the protein CASSLLGTGVSSSPLHF. The chain combines TRBV27 with TRBJ1-6; 10 nucleotides match TRBD1. The CDR3 sequence is 17 residues long. Germline V gene lookup returns CDR1 MNHEY and CDR2 SMNVEV (reference sequence). V gave up 1 base and J gave up 9 bases; unmatched junction bases: 9.

This chain uses TRBV18 with TRBJ2-2, with D uncertain. The V end lost 6 bases, the J end lost 3 bases, and 11 bases lay between the germline ends. The CDR3 is made up of 14 amino acids. Germline lookup yields CDR1 KGHSH and CDR2 LQKENI. CDR3 sequence reads: CASSAGSDTGELFF. The CDR3 DNA reads TGTGCCAGCTCGGCAGGATCGGACACCGGGGAGCTGTTTTTT.

The table lists this clonotype with a few counts. The chain employs TRBV6-5 and TRBJ2-7; TRBD1 matches 12 bases. This CDR3 is built from 15 residues. The V gene's germline CDR1 is MNHEY and CDR2 SVGAGI. Losses at the gene ends were 4 bases for V and 5 bases for J; bases not matched to a gene: 6. The CDR3 DNA sequence: TGTGCCAGCAGTTCTCGGGACAGGGGGCCCGACGAGCAGTACTTC. It translates to CASSSRDRGPDEQYF.

V gene TRBV21-1 combines with J gene TRBJ1-3; the D call of TRBD1 is as the table states it, not checked on the DNA. TRBV21-1 is a recognized pseudogene. This CDR3 region has 14 residues. The CDR3 loop reads CASTPPAPRNTIYF. The CDR3 DNA is TGTGCCAGCACCCCCCCAGCGCCTCGAAACACCATATATTTT.

This clonotype was counted a few times. The V call is TRBV12-3 or TRBV12-4, the J call TRBJ1-4; a weak D match, TRBD1 (6 bases). V was pared by 2 bases and J by 8 bases, with 9 bases between. The CDR3 loop spans 13 amino acids. CDR3 in DNA: TGTGCCAGCAGTTTACAGGGGAACGAAAAACTGTTTTTT. Encoded protein: CASSLQGNEKLFF.

This clonotype was detected ten times or more. V gene TRBV18 combines with J gene TRBJ2-1, with 10 nucleotides matching TRBD2. Trimming took 5 bases from V and 2 from J; bases not matched to a gene: 6. The CDR3 is made up of 16 amino acids. Germline CDR1 KGHSH, CDR2 LQKENI. CDR3 amino acids: CASSYGLAGAYNEQFF. The CDR3 bases are TGTGCCAGCTCATACGGCCTAGCGGGGGCCTACAATGAGCAGTTCTTC.

The chain joins TRBV19 to TRBJ2-7; D may be TRBD1 or TRBD2 (6 bases each). This CDR3 has 16 residues. Germline loops: CDR1 LNHDA, CDR2 SQIVND (reference sequence). The ends were cut back, 3 bases at V and 4 bases at J, with 19 bases in the middle. The CDR3 region has the DNA TGTGCCAGTAGTATCCCCGTTGGGGGGCGACCTTACGAGCAGTACTTC. Translating it yields CASSIPVGGRPYEQYF.

The rearrangement joins TRBV20-1 to TRBJ2-7, with 11 bases aligning to TRBD1. The V gene end was trimmed by 6 bases and the J gene end by 2 bases; junction bases not matched to a gene: 3. The CDR3 is made up of 13 amino acids. Germline CDR1 and CDR2: DFQATT and SNEGSKA (reference sequence). The CDR3 sequence: CSAGTGGAYEQYF. CDR3 DNA: TGCAGTGCGGGGACAGGGGGGGCCTACGAGCAGTACTTC.

This clonotype was seen only a few times. This rearrangement joins TRBV20-1 to TRBJ1-1; a weak D match, TRBD1 (6 bases). From germline, CDR1 is DFQATT and CDR2 SNEGSKA (reference sequence). V lost 5 bases and J lost 1, with 11 bases in between. This CDR3 comprises 13 residues. CDR3 coding DNA: TGCAGTGCTCGTGGGACAAAGAACACTGAAGCTTTCTTT. Residues: CSARGTKNTEAFF.

This rearrangement joins TRBV10-3 to TRBJ1-1; D remains unclear. V gave up 1 base and J gave up 7 bases, with 4 bases separating them. Germline lookup yields CDR1 ENHRY and CDR2 SYGVKD. The CDR3 has 11 residues. For the CDR3, the DNA is TGTGCCATCAGTGAGTATGTTGAAGCTTTCTTT. It codes for CAISEYVEAFF.

The table lists this clonotype with a few counts. The chain employs TRBV20-1 and TRBJ1-2, with 7 bases aligning to TRBD1. J gave up 7 bases and V 5 bases, and 13 bases lay outside the gene matches. This CDR3 has 14 residues. From germline, CDR1 is DFQATT and CDR2 SNEGSKA (reference sequence). The CDR3 DNA sequence: TGCAGTGCTTCCACGAAAGGACAGGTCCGTGGCTACACCTTC. Translating gives CSASTKGQVRGYTF.

The chain uses TRBV27 and TRBJ2-2, with TRBD2 as a possible D gene (6 bases). There are 13 residues in the CDR3. Germline V gene data show CDR1 as MNHEY and CDR2 as SMNVEV (reference sequence). V lost 7 bases, J lost 1 base, and 7 bases lay in between. This CDR3 is CASTGVNTGELFF. CDR3 DNA sequence: TGTGCCAGCACGGGGGTGAACACCGGGGAGCTGTTTTTT.

J is TRBJ1-5 and V is TRBV20-1, with TRBD1 matching over 9 bases. CDR1 and CDR2 (germline): DFQATT, SNEGSKA (reference sequence). The CDR3 runs to 16 residues. After removal of 2 bases from V and 5 bases from J, the junction contained 10 bases not matched to a gene. CDR3 nucleotides: TGCAGTGCTAGACCAGCGGGACAGGGTCGAGATCAGCCCCAGCATTTT. Translated, it gives CSARPAGQGRDQPQHF.